Listed here are 28 T cell receptor beta chains from one sample, sequenced in a study of T cell repertoires in cytomegalovirus infection. Antigens for these TCRs are unknown. TCRdb recomputed calls from the reads with MiXCR, one row per CDR3 protein. Found here are about a million distinct CDR3 sequences, about a third of them singletons; the top ten hold about an eighth. Sequenced here: cultured CD8+ T cells from PBMCs, sampled from culture after CMV antigen stimulation. These receptors all stem from a human donor in good health (CMV status not recorded). Some clones in this sample may be carry-over from other donors' samples.

V is TRBV3-1 and J is TRBJ2-5; D remains unclear. The V end lost 4 bases, the J end lost 4 bases, and 16 bases lay between the germline ends. CDR1 is LGHDT and CDR2 is YNNKEL in the germline V gene (reference sequence). The CDR3 is 15 amino acids. CDR3 bases: TGTGCCAGCAGCCTCGGTCAATCGCGGAGAGAGACCCAGTACTTC. Protein sequence: CASSLGQSRRETQYF.

This clonotype was seen more than once but under ten times. The chain joins TRBV6-1 to TRBJ1-2, with D uncertain. Trimming pared 7 bases from V and 2 bases from J, leaving 20 bases between. The CDR3 runs 16 residues. Germline loops: CDR1 MNHNS, CDR2 SASEGT. The CDR3 DNA reads TGTGCCAGCACCTCGACCCACCTTGGCCCAAACTATGGCTACACCTTC. Its translation: CASTSTHLGPNYGYTF.

A few counts support this clonotype. The V gene is TRBV10-2, the J gene TRBJ1-5, with a possible D match to TRBD1 (5 bases). V gave up 6 bases and J gave up 6 bases, with 12 bases separating them. CDR1 is WSHSY and CDR2 is SAAADI in the germline V gene. CDR3 length: 13 residues. The chain's CDR3 is CASSQWGGQPQHF. The CDR3 DNA reads TGCGCCAGCAGCCAATGGGGGGGTCAGCCCCAGCATTTT.

On this clonotype: Since a much larger clone is just one base distant, this may be a read error. The V and J genes are TRBV7-8 and TRBJ1-1; D is unresolved. Germline CDR1 and CDR2: SGHVS and FQNEAQ. CDR3 size: 13 residues. This chain's CDR3 is CASSVGVSTEAVF. Here the CDR3 DNA reads TGTGCCAGCAGCGTCGGGGTGAGCACTGAAGCTGTCTTT. Together with reference TRBV7-8 and TRBJ1-1, the CDR3 gives the full variable domain: GAGVSQSPRYKVAKRGQDVALRCDPISGHVSLFWYQQALGQGPEFLTYFQNEAQLDKSGLPSDRFFAERPEGSVSTLKIQRTQQEDSAVYLCASSVGVSTEAVFGQGTRLTVV.

This clonotype was observed once. V gene TRBV6-6 combines with J gene TRBJ1-2, with D uncertain. The CDR3 is 15 amino acids. Germline CDR1 MNHNY, CDR2 SVGAGI (reference sequence). V was pared by 2 bases and J by 1 base, with 11 bases between. CDR3 coding DNA: TGTGCCAGCAGTTACGCGGGTGAGGTTAACTATGGCTACACCTTC. Translating it yields CASSYAGEVNYGYTF.

This clonotype was seen a few times. The CDR3 DNA is TGTGCCAGCAGCCTCCCTTCTCAGGGGCTCGCTGAAGCTTTCTTT. Translating it yields CASSLPSQGLAEAFF. The genes are TRBV13 and TRBJ1-1; D possibly corresponds to TRBD1 (6 bases). Germline-derived CDR1 and CDR2 are PRHDT and FYEKMQ (reference sequence). The CDR3 extends over 15 amino acids. V was clipped by 5 bases and J by 6 bases, with 19 bases between them.

This sequence joins TRBV6-2 or TRBV6-3 and TRBJ2-2, with TRBD2 as a possible D gene (6 bases). V lost 6 bases and J lost 1, with 9 bases in between. This CDR3 is built from 14 residues. The germline V gene encodes CDR1 MNHEY and CDR2 SVGEGT. The CDR3 sequence: CASSRGVNTGELFF. In DNA form, the CDR3 reads TGTGCCAGCAGCCGCGGGGTGAACACCGGGGAGCTGTTTTTT.

The sample holds a few counts of this clonotype. The chain joins TRBV6-5 to TRBJ2-2, with 10 positions matching TRBD1. This CDR3 comprises 17 residues. Germline-derived CDR1 and CDR2 are MNHEY and SVGAGI. V gave up 5 bases and J gave up 0 bases; unmatched junction bases: 6. CDR3 DNA: TGTGCCAGCAGTCCGGGACAGGGGTTCGCGAACACCGGGGAGCTGTTTTTT. Amino acid sequence: CASSPGQGFANTGELFF.

This clonotype occurred many times. This chain links TRBV7-8 with TRBJ2-6; no clear D. Per germline, CDR1 SGHVS and CDR2 FQNEAQ. This CDR3 has 15 amino acids. Trimming stripped 8 bases from V and 2 bases from J, with 13 bases between. The CDR3 is CASFSKGPGANVLTF. As DNA, the CDR3 is TGTGCCAGCTTTTCCAAAGGCCCTGGGGCCAACGTCCTGACTTTC.

This clonotype turned up a few times. The gene calls are TRBV6-1 and TRBJ2-2; TRBD2 is a possible D gene (5 bases). V lost 2 bases to trimming and J lost 6 bases, with 10 bases between them. The CDR3 sequence is 14 residues long. Germline V gene data show CDR1 as MNHNS and CDR2 as SASEGT. The CDR3 spells CASSEFGVPGELFF. The CDR3 DNA sequence: TGTGCCAGCAGTGAATTCGGGGTGCCCGGGGAGCTGTTTTTT.

V and J are TRBV14 and TRBJ1-4; possibly TRBD1 for D (5 bases). Trimming took off 4 bases at V and 8 bases at J, with 14 bases between the two ends. The CDR3 sequence is 14 residues long. Germline loops: CDR1 SGHDN, CDR2 FVKESK. The CDR3 DNA reads as TGTGCCAGCAGCCCCGGGGGGTATGGCGAAAAACTGTTTTTT. Protein: CASSPGGYGEKLFF. Full variable domain (missing parts from reference TRBV14 and TRBJ1-4): EAGVTQFPSHSVIEKGQTVTLRCDPISGHDNLYWYRRVMGKEIKFLLHFVKESKQDESGMPNNRFLAERTGGTYSTLKVQPAELEDSGVYFCASSPGGYGEKLFFGSGTQLSVL.

The rearrangement uses TRBV7-3 and TRBJ1-5, with a possible D match to TRBD1 (5 bases). Germline CDR1 reads SGHTA; CDR2 reads FQGTGA. The length of the CDR3 is 19 residues. Between the trimmed V and J ends, which lost 3 bases and 2 bases, there was a span of 23 bases. The CDR3 is CASSLKWISLFRGNQPQHF. CDR3 DNA: TGTGCCAGCAGCTTGAAGTGGATTTCCCTCTTCAGGGGCAATCAGCCCCAGCATTTT.

The genes are TRBV2 and TRBJ1-2; a weak D match, TRBD1 (5 bases). With 0 bases removed from V and 1 base from J, the gap between germline ends came to 15 bases. The germline V gene encodes CDR1 SNHLY and CDR2 FYNNEI. This CDR3 comprises 17 residues. In DNA, the CDR3 is TGTGCCAGCAGTGAAGCGCTTGGGGGGTTGGTTAACTATGGCTACACCTTC. Amino acid sequence: CASSEALGGLVNYGYTF.

The V gene is TRBV20-1, the J gene TRBJ2-7, with TRBD2 matching 11 bases. From germline, CDR1 is DFQATT and CDR2 SNEGSKA (reference sequence). The CDR3 is made up of 15 amino acids. Germline trimming cut 6 bases from V and 4 bases from J; bases unmatched to any gene: 11. Written as DNA, the CDR3 is TGCAGTGCAACCCCTAGCGGGGGGAAGAGATACGAGCAGTACGTC. Its translation is CSATPSGGKRYEQYV.

The rearrangement links TRBV19 to TRBJ2-2; a possible D gene is TRBD2 (6 bases). V shed 11 bases and J shed 4 bases, with 20 bases lying between them. The CDR3 sequence is 15 residues long. CDR1 and CDR2 (germline): LNHDA, SQIVND (reference sequence). The CDR3 DNA follows: TGTGCCTCTAGCCTGCGGGGCTGGGGCACCGGGGAGCTGTTTTTT. It specifies CASSLRGWGTGELFF.

In this sample, this clonotype turned up many times. The genes are TRBV7-9 and TRBJ1-2; D uncertain. With 5 bases removed from V and 6 bases from J, the gap between germline ends came to 22 bases. Germline CDR1 and CDR2: SEHNR and FQNEAQ (reference sequence). The CDR3 extends over 16 amino acids. The CDR3 loop is CASSLPTVGPIHGYTF. For the CDR3, the DNA is TGTGCCAGCAGCCTGCCCACCGTAGGGCCTATACATGGCTACACCTTC.

This clonotype was observed a handful of times. The V gene is TRBV10-3, the J gene TRBJ2-7, with unresolved D. Per germline, CDR1 ENHRY and CDR2 SYGVKD. This CDR3 has 13 residues. The V gene lost 11 bases and the J gene lost 1 base, with 15 bases spanning the gap. As DNA, the CDR3 is TGTGCCGTAACTTTGGACGGATCCTACGAGCAGTACTTC. It codes for CAVTLDGSYEQYF.

The rearrangement uses TRBV29-1 and TRBJ1-4; no clear D. Trimming removed 0 bases at V and 11 bases at J, with 7 bases between. In germline, CDR1 is SQVTM, CDR2 ANQGSEA. CDR3 length equals 11 residues. The CDR3 region is CSVEDYKKLFF. Here the CDR3 DNA reads TGCAGCGTTGAAGACTACAAGAAACTGTTTTTT.

The J gene is TRBJ2-1, the V gene TRBV6-4, with unresolved D. CDR1 MRHNA and CDR2 SNTAGT come from the germline V gene. Trimming removed 2 bases from V and 7 bases from J, with 6 bases in between. The CDR3 runs to 12 residues. The CDR3 loop reads CASSDRKNEQFF. The CDR3 region has the DNA TGTGCCAGCAGTGACAGAAAGAATGAGCAGTTCTTC.

The chain recombines TRBV6-1 with TRBJ2-3; weak D call: TRBD1 (6 bases). V shed 2 bases and J shed 2 bases, with 17 bases lying between them. CDR1 and CDR2 from the germline V gene are MNHNS and SASEGT. This CDR3 region has 17 residues. The CDR3 sequence is CASSELGQGFVTDTQYF. The DNA of the CDR3 is TGTGCCAGCAGTGAATTGGGGCAGGGGTTCGTCACAGATACGCAGTATTTT.

The J gene is TRBJ1-1, the V gene TRBV6-5; D remains ambiguous. The length of the CDR3 is 16 residues. With 0 bases removed from V and 3 bases from J, the gap between germline ends came to 14 bases. Germline V gene lookup returns CDR1 MNHEY and CDR2 SVGAGI. The CDR3 nucleotides are TGTGCCAGCAGTTACTCAAGAGGTGAAGGGCACACTGAAGCTTTCTTT. Translating it yields CASSYSRGEGHTEAFF.

This sequence joins TRBV7-6 and TRBJ1-2; TRBD1 matches at 12 bases. Germline CDR1 reads SGHVS; CDR2 reads FNYEAQ. V shed 3 bases and J 6 bases; nucleotides not matched to a gene: 5. This CDR3 is built from 15 residues. The CDR3: CASSLGQGAHHGYTF. CDR3 DNA sequence: TGTGCCAGCAGCTTGGGACAGGGGGCGCATCATGGCTACACCTTC.

This chain connects TRBV4-3 to TRBJ1-2; D is unresolved. V was cut by 0 bases and J by 2 bases, with 10 bases left in between. Per the germline V gene, CDR1 is LGHNA and CDR2 is YSLEER. CDR3 length equals 15 residues. This CDR3 reads CASSQEARPNYGYTF. CDR3 nucleotide sequence: TGCGCCAGCAGCCAAGAAGCCCGACCAAACTATGGCTACACCTTC.

As for this clonotype: Since a far larger clone is one base different, this is likely a read error. The CDR3 DNA reads as TGTGCCAGCAGCCCGGGGGGCACCGGGAAGCTGTTTTTT. The encoded protein is CASSPGGTGKLFF. The J gene is TRBJ2-2, the V gene TRBV7-6; D possibly corresponds to TRBD2 (7 bases). Germline CDR1 SGHVS, CDR2 FNYEAQ. The CDR3 runs to 13 residues.

This chain uses TRBV19 with TRBJ2-1, with D perhaps matching TRBD1 or TRBD2 (5 bases each). CDR3 size: 13 residues. The V gene's germline CDR1 is LNHDA and CDR2 SQIVND (reference sequence). V gave up 7 bases and J gave up 9 bases, with 16 bases separating them. The CDR3 DNA is TGTGCCAGTACCCTGGGGGACCGGGGTGAGCAGTTCTTC. As protein: CASTLGDRGEQFF.

This clonotype was seen a single time. The chain employs TRBV5-1 and TRBJ1-1; no firm D call. This CDR3 is 16 amino acids long. In germline, CDR1 is SGHRS, CDR2 YFSETQ. Deletions cut 2 bases from V and 3 bases from J, with 17 bases between. The CDR3 DNA sequence: TGCGCCAGCAGCTTTGACGCCAACGGCGGGCACACTGAAGCTTTCTTT. Its protein is CASSFDANGGHTEAFF.

In this sample, this clonotype turned up many times. The chain's CDR3 is CASSYSEGTDEQFF. The CDR3 DNA reads TGTGCCAGCAGTTACTCGGAGGGCACGGATGAGCAGTTCTTC. V usage is TRBV6-5 and J usage is TRBJ2-1; maybe TRBD2 (6 bases). Germline V gene data show CDR1 as MNHEY and CDR2 as SVGAGI. Trimming took 0 bases from V and 8 from J, leaving 11 bases between them. This CDR3 spans 14 amino acids.

The chain has TRBV12-3 or TRBV12-4 and TRBJ2-3; 11 bases align to TRBD1. The CDR3 has 15 amino acids. Losses at the gene ends were 5 bases for V and 6 bases for J; bases not matched to a gene: 7. The CDR3 protein is CASSLEGTGGDTQYF. The DNA for the CDR3 is TGTGCCAGCAGTCTAGAGGGGACAGGGGGGGATACGCAGTATTTT.